The 14 T cell receptor beta chains below come from one sample, sequenced in a study of cytomegalovirus exposure and HLA in healthy donors. PCR was performed using 60 Vbeta and 13 Jbeta primers. Assay: immunoSEQ multiplex PCR; the TCRdb copy retains only in-frame clones and omits some. In the table there are about 150,000 clones, over 75% of which are singletons. The sample was PBMCs. The receptors originated from a man aged 25-40 years in good health and CMV-seropositive.

This clone has just one count. J is TRBJ2-5 and V is TRBV27, with 7 bases fitting TRBD1. The trim removed 2 bases at V and 5 bases at J, leaving 5 bases unmatched. This CDR3 region has 14 residues. Germline V gene lookup returns CDR1 MNHEY and CDR2 SMNVEV (reference sequence). In DNA form, the CDR3 reads TGTGCCAGCAGTTTAACAGGGGCGGGTGAGACCCAGTACTTC. It specifies CASSLTGAGETQYF.

The rearrangement joins TRBV7-6 to TRBJ2-7, with TRBD2 identical over 7 bases. V shed 0 bases and J 3 bases; nucleotides not matched to a gene: 5. The CDR3 runs to 15 residues. The germline V gene has CDR1 SGHVS and CDR2 FNYEAQ. CDR3 amino acids: CASSLAASGLYEQYF. For the CDR3, the DNA is TGTGCCAGCAGCTTAGCGGCTAGCGGACTCTACGAGCAGTACTTC.

J is TRBJ2-5 and V is TRBV6-5; possible D gene TRBD1, 6 bases. Matching the DNA end better, TRBJ2-7 makes the J call doubtful. This CDR3 has 14 amino acids. Germline CDR1 MNHEY, CDR2 SVGAGI. The CDR3 DNA is TGTGCCAGCAGTTACCAGGGGAATGGATACGAGCAGTACTTC. It specifies CASSYQGNGYEQYF.

A few counts support this clone. The chain joins TRBV11-2 to TRBJ2-7, with 8 bases identical to TRBD2. V shed 2 bases and J 0 bases; nucleotides not matched to a gene: 9. The CDR3 extends over 17 amino acids. Germline lookup yields CDR1 SGHAT and CDR2 FQNNGV. The CDR3 coding sequence is TGTGCCAGCAGCTTATCACGGGGGGGGGTCAGCTCCTACGAGCAGTACTTC. It is translated as CASSLSRGGVSSYEQYF.

The chain has TRBV30 and TRBJ2-2, with D perhaps TRBD2 (6 bases). The ends were cut back, 5 bases at V and 3 bases at J, with 10 bases in the middle. The CDR3 is 13 amino acids. Germline V gene lookup returns CDR1 GTSNPN and CDR2 SVGIG (reference sequence). The CDR3 loop is CAWRDFYTGELFF. In DNA, the CDR3 is TGTGCCTGGCGGGACTTTTACACCGGGGAGCTGTTTTTT. Variable domain in full (rest from reference TRBV30 and TRBJ2-2): SQTIHQWPATLVQPVGSPLSLECTVEGTSNPNLYWYRQAAGRGLQLLFYSVGIGQISSEVPQNLSASRPQDRQFILSSKKLLLSDSGFYLCAWRDFYTGELFFGEGSRLTVL.

This clone was detected only once. The chain has TRBV5-4 and TRBJ1-4, with D possibly matching TRBD1 (6 bases). With 5 bases removed from V and 10 bases from J, the gap between germline ends came to 18 bases. CDR1 is SGHNT, CDR2 YYREEE, per germline (reference sequence). The CDR3 sequence is 14 residues long. DNA for the CDR3: TGTGCCAGCAGAGTCGACAGGTCCACCGGAAAACTGTTTTTT. Residues: CASRVDRSTGKLFF. The full variable domain, completed using reference TRBV5-4 and TRBJ1-4, is ETGVTQSPTHLIKTRGQQVTLRCSSQSGHNTVSWYQQALGQGPQFIFQYYREEENGRGNFPPRFSGLQFPNYSSELNVNALELDDSALYLCASRVDRSTGKLFFGSGTQLSVL.

This rearrangement joins TRBV29-1 to TRBJ1-5; 10 bases map to TRBD1. After removal of 6 bases from V and 5 bases from J, the junction contained 1 base not matched to a gene. From germline, CDR1 is SQVTM and CDR2 ANQGSEA. The CDR3 covers 12 residues. CDR3 protein: CSVGQGDQPQHF. The CDR3 DNA reads as TGCAGCGTCGGACAGGGGGATCAGCCCCAGCATTTT.

This clone has just one count. The chain is built from TRBV27 and TRBJ2-5; 9 bases are a match to TRBD2. The CDR3 is 15 residues long. The junction had 8 bases not matched to a gene; V was cut back by 4 bases and J by 5 bases. Germline assignment: CDR1 MNHEY and CDR2 SMNVEV (reference sequence). CDR3 coding DNA: TGTGCCAGCAGTTCTTACCTAGCGGGAAGGGAGACCCAGTACTTC. Protein: CASSSYLAGRETQYF.

The genes are TRBV18 and TRBJ1-1; a possible D gene is TRBD1 (5 bases). V lost 4 bases and J 5 bases, leaving 14 bases between the germline ends. Germline V lookup: CDR1 KGHSH, CDR2 LQKENI. The CDR3 contains 14 residues. The CDR3 nucleotides are TGTGCCAGCTCACTTAATCGACAGACGACTGAAGCTTTCTTT. Translation gives CASSLNRQTTEAFF.

The rearrangement uses TRBV5-1 and TRBJ2-1; TRBD1 is a possible D gene (6 bases). CDR3 size: 15 residues. Deletions cut 4 bases from V and 0 bases from J, with 11 bases between. Germline-derived CDR1 and CDR2 are SGHRS and YFSETQ. CDR3 sequence reads: CASSPDSDSYNEQFF. The CDR3 DNA sequence: TGCGCCAGCAGCCCGGACAGTGACTCCTACAATGAGCAGTTCTTC.

The chain is built from TRBV5-4 and TRBJ2-2; TRBD2 agrees at 15 bases. Losses at the gene ends were 3 bases for V and 6 bases for J; bases not matched to a gene: 3. The CDR3 extends over 16 amino acids. The germline gives CDR1 SGHNT, CDR2 YYREEE (reference sequence). CDR3 region: CASSYGLAGGSGELFF. The CDR3 nucleotides read TGTGCCAGCAGCTACGGACTAGCGGGGGGGTCCGGGGAGCTGTTTTTT.

This chain links TRBV5-4 with TRBJ2-2; D is unresolved. This CDR3 is 14 amino acids long. Trimming left V 1 base short and J 0 bases short, with 4 bases between. Germline V gene sequence: CDR1 SGHNT, CDR2 YYREEE (reference sequence). This chain's CDR3 is CASSLTTNTGELFF. Written as DNA, the CDR3 is TGTGCCAGCAGCTTGACAACGAACACCGGGGAGCTGTTTTTT.

This sequence joins TRBV7-2 and TRBJ1-5, with 8 bases fitting TRBD1. V trimming: 5 bases; J trimming: 7 bases; junction bases outside the gene matches: 4. CDR1 SGHTA and CDR2 FQGNSA come from the germline V gene. The CDR3 sequence is 13 residues long. The CDR3 is CASSGQGGQPQHF. CDR3 DNA: TGTGCCAGCAGCGGACAGGGAGGACAGCCCCAGCATTTT.

Notes on this clone: Germline and junction disagree at one end, which may indicate a read error. The chain has TRBV7-9 and TRBJ2-3; 14 bases map to TRBD2. CDR1 and CDR2 (germline): SEHNR, FQNEAQ (reference sequence). This CDR3 is 16 amino acids long. DNA for the CDR3: TGTTCCAGCAGCCAGGGACTAGCGGGAGCAGTAGATACGCAGTATTTT. This sequence encodes CSSSQGLAGAVDTQYF.